The 11 T cell receptor beta chains reported below all come from one sample, sequenced in a study of early T cells in non-severe SARS-CoV-2 infection. TCRdb re-analysed the 5' RACE reads in MiXCR, keeping a single row per CDR3 protein. This sample yields about 77,000 distinct CDR3 sequences, of which over 9% are seen a single time; roughly 5% belongs to the top ten. Sequenced sample: whole blood. The receptors here all came from an adult who was a healthcare worker with PCR-confirmed SARS-CoV-2 infection or an uninfected control (not recorded which).

This clonotype was found many times. The rearrangement joins TRBV10-3 to TRBJ2-3; D not resolved. Germline-derived CDR1 and CDR2 are ENHRY and SYGVKD. The CDR3 is made up of 15 amino acids. V lost 6 bases and J lost 0, with 13 bases in between. The CDR3 reads CAISPRTASTDTQYF. Here the CDR3 DNA reads TGTGCCATCAGCCCCCGGACGGCTAGCACAGATACGCAGTATTTT.

This clonotype was detected ten times or more. The CDR3 DNA reads TGCGCCAGCAGTGAAACCCGGGGCGGGGAGCTGTTTTTT. It codes for CASSETRGGELFF. V usage is TRBV10-1 and J usage is TRBJ2-2; the D gene is possibly TRBD2 (5 bases). The V gene lost 3 bases and the J gene lost 7 bases, with 9 bases spanning the gap. The CDR3 extends over 13 amino acids. Germline V CDR1 and CDR2: WNHNN, SYGVQD (reference sequence).

This clonotype was found many times. The J gene is TRBJ1-5, the V gene TRBV20-1; D ambiguous. The CDR3 runs 11 residues. The germline CDR1 and CDR2 sequences are DFQATT and SNEGSKA (reference sequence). The ends were cut back, 0 bases at V and 11 bases at J, with 8 bases in the middle. CDR3 in amino acids: CSARDPGTQHF. The CDR3 region has the DNA TGCAGTGCTAGAGACCCGGGAACCCAGCATTTT.

The V call is TRBV9, the J call TRBJ2-5, with D maybe TRBD2 (5 bases). With 3 bases removed from V and 6 bases from J, the gap between germline ends came to 15 bases. This CDR3 region has 14 residues. CDR1 and CDR2 from the germline V gene are SGDLS and YYNGEE. CDR3 DNA sequence: TGTGCCAGCAGCGCGGGATCCACCGAGCAGACCCAGTACTTC. Translating gives CASSAGSTEQTQYF.

This clonotype appeared many times. The gene calls are TRBV5-1 and TRBJ1-6; TRBD1 matches 10 bases. The CDR3 extends over 15 amino acids. Germline CDR1 reads SGHRS; CDR2 reads YFSETQ. V shed 4 bases, J shed 8 bases, and the junction held 6 bases outside the gene matches. CDR3 sequence (DNA): TGCGCCAGCAGCGCCCGGACAGGGGGAGATTCACCCCTCCACTTT. It translates to CASSARTGGDSPLHF.

CDR3: CASSESALADSYNEQFF. CDR3 in DNA: TGTGCCAGCAGTGAAAGTGCGCTAGCGGATTCCTACAATGAGCAGTTCTTC. This sequence joins TRBV25-1 and TRBJ2-1; 7 nucleotides match TRBD2. Germline V gene sequence: CDR1 MGHDK, CDR2 SYGVNS. The J segment lost 1 base and the V segment lost 2 bases, leaving 8 bases of the junction unmatched. The CDR3 sequence is 17 residues long.

In its sample, this clonotype was seen many times. J is TRBJ2-1 and V is TRBV12-5; D gene uncertain. CDR3 length equals 11 residues. The germline CDR1 and CDR2 sequences are LGHNT and FRNRAP. The V and J ends lost 4 bases and 6 bases respectively, with 4 bases between them. The CDR3, as DNA: TGTGCTAGTGGTTCCCTCAATGAGCAGTTCTTC. Residues: CASGSLNEQFF. Full variable domain (rest looked up from reference TRBV12-5 and TRBJ2-1): DARVTQTPRHKVTEMGQEVTMRCQPILGHNTVFWYRQTMMQGLELLAYFRNRAPLDDSGMPKDRFSAEMPDATLATLKIQPSEPRDSAVYFCASGSLNEQFFGPGTRLTVL.

This clonotype was counted ten times or more. The chain is built from TRBV14 and TRBJ2-2; possibly TRBD1 for D (5 bases). Per the germline V gene, CDR1 is SGHDN and CDR2 is FVKESK. The CDR3 has 16 amino acids. V dropped 2 bases and J dropped 5 bases, with 15 bases sitting between them. CDR3 in DNA: TGTGCCAGCAGCCAAAGACAGCCCTCTGGAACCGGGGAGCTGTTTTTT. Translated, it gives CASSQRQPSGTGELFF.

This clonotype was seen more than once but under ten times. The rearrangement uses TRBV20-1 and TRBJ2-3, with D possibly TRBD2 on 5 matching bases. The CDR3 loop spans 12 amino acids. Germline CDR1 reads DFQATT; CDR2 reads SNEGSKA (reference sequence). CDR3 DNA: TGCAGCGGCGGGCCTAGCACAGATACGCAGTATTTT. Its translation is CSGGPSTDTQYF.

The chain combines TRBV5-6 with TRBJ1-1; 9 positions agree with TRBD1. CDR3 size: 15 residues. Trimming removed 0 bases from V and 5 bases from J; junction bases left unmatched: 5. Germline lookup yields CDR1 SGHDT and CDR2 YYEEEE. CDR3 nucleotides: TGTGCCAGCAGCTTGGACAGGGGGCTGGGGACTGAAGCTTTCTTT. The encoded protein is CASSLDRGLGTEAFF.

This chain joins TRBV20-1 and TRBJ2-7; D perhaps matches TRBD2 (6 bases). Trimming pared 8 bases from V and 4 bases from J, leaving 21 bases between. The CDR3 totals 14 residues. Germline CDR1 reads DFQATT; CDR2 reads SNEGSKA (reference sequence). CDR3 protein: CSSSLSGGDYEQYF. CDR3 bases: TGCAGTAGTTCCTTAAGCGGAGGGGATTACGAGCAGTACTTC.